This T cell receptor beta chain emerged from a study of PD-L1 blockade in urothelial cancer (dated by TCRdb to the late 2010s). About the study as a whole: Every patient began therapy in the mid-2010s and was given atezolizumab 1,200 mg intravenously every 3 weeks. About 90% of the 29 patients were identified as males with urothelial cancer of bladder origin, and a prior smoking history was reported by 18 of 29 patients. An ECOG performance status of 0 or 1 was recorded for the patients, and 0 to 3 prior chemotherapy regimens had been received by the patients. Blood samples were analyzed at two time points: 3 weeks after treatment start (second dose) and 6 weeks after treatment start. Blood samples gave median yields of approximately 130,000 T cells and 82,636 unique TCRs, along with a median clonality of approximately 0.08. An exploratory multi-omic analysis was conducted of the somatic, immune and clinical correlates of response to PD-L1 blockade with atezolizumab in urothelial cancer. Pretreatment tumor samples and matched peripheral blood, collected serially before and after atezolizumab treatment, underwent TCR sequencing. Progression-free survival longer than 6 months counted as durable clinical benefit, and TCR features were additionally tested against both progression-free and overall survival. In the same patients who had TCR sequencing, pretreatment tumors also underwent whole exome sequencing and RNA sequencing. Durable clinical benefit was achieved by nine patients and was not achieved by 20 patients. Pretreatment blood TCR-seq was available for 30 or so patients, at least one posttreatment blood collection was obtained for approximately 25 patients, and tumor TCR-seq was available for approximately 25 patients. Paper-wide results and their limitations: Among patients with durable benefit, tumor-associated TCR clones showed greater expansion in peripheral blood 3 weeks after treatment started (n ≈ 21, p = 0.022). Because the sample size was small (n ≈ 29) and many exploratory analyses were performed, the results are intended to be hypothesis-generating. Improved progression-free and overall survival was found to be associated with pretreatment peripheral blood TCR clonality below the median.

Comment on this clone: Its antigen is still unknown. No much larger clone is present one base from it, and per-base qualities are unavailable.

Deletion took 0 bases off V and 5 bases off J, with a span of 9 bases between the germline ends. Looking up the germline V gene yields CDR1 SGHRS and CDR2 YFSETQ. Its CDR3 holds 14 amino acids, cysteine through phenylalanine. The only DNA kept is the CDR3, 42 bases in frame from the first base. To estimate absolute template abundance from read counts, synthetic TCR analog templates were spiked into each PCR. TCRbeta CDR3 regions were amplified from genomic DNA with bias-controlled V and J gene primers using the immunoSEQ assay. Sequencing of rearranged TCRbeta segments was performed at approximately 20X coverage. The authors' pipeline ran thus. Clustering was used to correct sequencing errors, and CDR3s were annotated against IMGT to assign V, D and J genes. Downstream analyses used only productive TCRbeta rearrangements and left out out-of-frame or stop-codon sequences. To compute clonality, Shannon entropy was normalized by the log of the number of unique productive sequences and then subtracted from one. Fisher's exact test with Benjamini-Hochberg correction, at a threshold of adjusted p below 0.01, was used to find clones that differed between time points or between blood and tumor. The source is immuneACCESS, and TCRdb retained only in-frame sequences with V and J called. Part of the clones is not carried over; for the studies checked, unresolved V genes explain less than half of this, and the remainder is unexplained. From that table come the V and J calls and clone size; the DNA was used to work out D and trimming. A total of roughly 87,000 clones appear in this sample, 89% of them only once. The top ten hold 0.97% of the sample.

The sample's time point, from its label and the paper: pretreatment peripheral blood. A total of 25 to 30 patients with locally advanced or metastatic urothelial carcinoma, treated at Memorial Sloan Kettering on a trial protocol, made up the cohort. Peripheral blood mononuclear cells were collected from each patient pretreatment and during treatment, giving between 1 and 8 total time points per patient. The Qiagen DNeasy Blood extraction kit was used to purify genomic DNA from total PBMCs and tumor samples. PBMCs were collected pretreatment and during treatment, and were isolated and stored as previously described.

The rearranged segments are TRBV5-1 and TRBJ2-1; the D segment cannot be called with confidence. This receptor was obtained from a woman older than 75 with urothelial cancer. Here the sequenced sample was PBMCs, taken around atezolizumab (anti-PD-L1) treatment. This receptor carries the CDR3 CASSLGLRDNEQFF. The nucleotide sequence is TGCGCCAGCAGCTTGGGACTTCGGGACAATGAGCAGTTCTTC.